This TCR beta chain was sequenced during a study of T cell responses to AZD1222 COVID-19 vaccine (dated by TCRdb to the early 2020s). About the full investigation: A total of 230 to 250 trial participants underwent TCR sequencing, of whom about 200 received two doses of AZD1222 and 26 received two doses of the MenACWY control vaccine. Trial participants were enrolled into age subgroups of 18-55, 56-69 and 70-plus years, which contained roughly 150, 30 and 60 TCR-sequenced participants, respectively.

Points on this clone: Its cognate antigen has yet to be identified. Per-nucleotide qualities are absent, and no much larger clonotype sits a single base away.

The CDR3 regions of human TCRbeta chains were subjected to immunosequencing. The original methods were these. TCRs in the repertoires were compared against a reference library of SARS-CoV-2-specific TCRs that had been generated with the MIRA antigen-specificity platform. Breadth was defined as the fraction of unique TCRs that were SARS-CoV-2-associated, and depth was defined as the fraction of total T cells that were SARS-CoV-2-associated. Using the MIRA data, each spike-specific TCR was assigned both to the spike region to which the TCR was reactive and to a CD4 or CD8 class. Log10-transformed breadth and depth values were compared by one-way ANOVA with Sidak's multiple comparisons tests. The immuneACCESS repertoire file appears here via TCRdb, limited to in-frame rearrangements. These files lack a portion of the clones; in checked studies, under half of the deficit traces to unresolved V genes, and the cause of the others is not known. V, J and clone size derive from that table, while D and trimming were established from the DNA sequence. The sample yields roughly 150,000 clones; approximately 90% were counted once. The leading ten clones occupy 1% to 1.5% of the sample.

The time point label, as the study defines it: about 28 days (+/-7) after the second vaccine dose. AZD1222 recipients with second doses at about 4 weeks or about 12 weeks were pooled, because spike-specific TCR depth and breadth did not differ between schedules. Vaccinee samples were obtained from the UK trials COV001 and COV002, which included a single-blind randomized controlled phase 2/3 trial of AZD1222 (ChAdOx1 nCoV-19) in healthy adults. For TCRbeta chain sequencing, PBMC samples were collected from trial participants at day 0 and at day 28 after the second dose. Points the paper makes about the study in general: Conclusions about previously exposed vaccinees are limited, since just five to seven AZD1222 recipients were seropositive for SARS-CoV-2 at baseline. Vaccine-associated CD4 TCRs spanned the whole spike protein, with dominant responses in regions 160-218 and 743-854. In the small 56-69-year group, the increase in depth fell short of significance, most likely because of low power. Nearly half of unique spike-specific TCRs reportedly recognized epitopes outside regions mutated in the B.1.351 and B.1.1.7 variants. No day 14 peak-response samples were available, so repertoires were characterized only after the peak T cell response. A significant rise in spike-specific TCR breadth and depth was observed after two AZD1222 doses relative to day 0 and relative to MenACWY recipients. Participants were mostly white British and included more females than males, and it was suggested by the authors that clonal diversity may have been underestimated.

Germline trimming: 1 base from V, 3 bases from J; junction bases outside gene matches: 8. From a lookup of the germline V gene, CDR1 and CDR2 are SGDLS and YYNGEE. The CDR3, cysteine through phenylalanine, is 16 amino acids long. Of all the DNA, just the CDR3 is kept, 48 bases in frame from base 1. This TCR was sampled from an adult who received the AZD1222 COVID-19 vaccine. The rearrangement combines TRBV9 with TRBJ1-2; TRBD1 fits 8 bases in the junction. The sequenced sample was peripheral blood, obtained 28 days after the second AZD1222 dose. The CDR3 in this case is CASSVPRQGLYYGYTF. Here is the DNA: TGTGCCAGCAGCGTACCCCGACAGGGGCTTTACTATGGCTACACCTTC.